This T cell receptor (beta chain) was captured in a study of shared clonotypes between healthy human individuals. The CDR3 runs 13 residues. The germline V gene encodes CDR1 ENHRY and CDR2 SYGVKD. After removal of 4 bases from V and 5 bases from J, the junction contained 1 base not matched to a gene. To note about this clone: Distinct nucleotide sequences in the sample also encode this CDR3.

Only in-frame clones appear in the TCRdb table, and some are missing; sequencing was by immunoSEQ multiplex PCR. The table lists roughly 2.4 million clones, under 97% of them singletons. The clonotype originates from a man between 18 and 29 years old in good health. This chain links TRBV10-3 with TRBJ2-5; 10 nucleotides match TRBD1. The sample comprised naive CD4+ T cells sorted from blood. Regarding subset: CD45RA+ positively selected. The CDR3 reads CAISGGQGETQYF. The CDR3 DNA follows: TGTGCCATCAGTGGGGGACAGGGGGAGACCCAGTACTTC.